The 6 T cell receptor beta chains listed next were all sequenced from one sample in a study of blood T cell repertoires in COVID-19 (dated by TCRdb to 2018 to 2021). Receptor amplification or capture employed the immunoSEQ multiplex PCR assay. Sourced from immuneACCESS, this table was stored by TCRdb with only in-frame sequences that have V and J called. A share of the clones is absent; for the studies checked, an unresolved V gene accounts for under half, and the remainder has no known explanation. For this sample the table gives nearly 300,000 clones, of which over 85% were detected only once. In total, the top ten clones hold under 3% of the sample. Sequences were obtained from PBMCs or T cells enriched from blood (not recorded which). The origin of the receptors is a woman aged 45-59 years who had been exposed to COVID-19.

This chain connects TRBV2 to TRBJ2-1; TRBD2 matches at 10 bases. Germline assignment: CDR1 SNHLY and CDR2 FYNNEI. Trimming removed 7 bases from V and 2 bases from J; junction bases left unmatched: 5. This CDR3 has 15 amino acids. The DNA of the CDR3 is TGTGCCAGCATTATAGCGGGGGGCCCCTACAATGAGCAGTTCTTC. Protein sequence: CASIIAGGPYNEQFF. Full variable domain (outside the CDR3, taken from reference TRBV2 and TRBJ2-1): EPEVTQTPSHQVTQMGQEVILRCVPISNHLYFYWYRQILGQKVEFLVSFYNNEISEKSEIFDDQFSVERPDGSNFTLKIRSTKLEDSAMYFCASIIAGGPYNEQFFGPGTRLTVL.

This chain joins TRBV9 and TRBJ2-3; D may be TRBD2 (5 bases). This CDR3 spans 17 amino acids. The V gene's germline CDR1 is SGDLS and CDR2 YYNGEE. Trimming cost V 3 bases and J 2 bases, with 19 bases left between them. CDR3 sequence: CASSASPGRPITDTQYF. CDR3 DNA: TGTGCCAGCAGCGCCTCACCGGGAAGGCCCATCACAGATACGCAGTATTTT.

V usage is TRBV13 and J usage is TRBJ2-5, with 7 bases aligning to TRBD1. Trimming took 5 bases from V and 1 from J; bases not matched to a gene: 7. The CDR3 runs 15 residues. Germline V gene data show CDR1 as PRHDT and CDR2 as FYEKMQ (reference sequence). CDR3 amino acids: CASSHLGQLQETQYF. The CDR3 DNA reads TGTGCCAGCAGCCATTTGGGACAGCTCCAAGAGACCCAGTACTTC. Based on the CDR3 plus reference TRBV13 and TRBJ2-5, the full variable domain is AAGVIQSPRHLIKEKRETATLKCYPIPRHDTVYWYQQGPGQDPQFLISFYEKMQSDKGSIPDRFSAQQFSDYHSELNMSSLELGDSALYFCASSHLGQLQETQYFGPGTRLLVL.

The DNA of the CDR3 is TGTGCCAGCAGTGAACTTGACAGGGGATACATTCAGTACTTC. Its translation is CASSELDRGYIQYF. The rearrangement joins TRBV25-1 to TRBJ2-4; 8 bases agree with TRBD1. CDR3 length: 14 amino acids. Per the germline V gene, CDR1 is MGHDK and CDR2 is SYGVNS. V trimming: 2 bases; J trimming: 8 bases; junction bases outside the gene matches: 5.

The chain is built from TRBV18 and TRBJ2-1; weak D call: TRBD1 (8 bases). The CDR3 sequence is 24 residues long. Trimming removed 2 bases from V and 0 bases from J, with 35 bases in between. Germline V CDR1 and CDR2: KGHSH, LQKENI. CDR3 in amino acids: CASSPKTGGLYRINKSSSYNEQFF. The CDR3 DNA follows: TGTGCCAGCTCACCAAAAACAGGGGGACTATATCGAATTAATAAATCCAGCTCCTACAATGAGCAGTTCTTC.

This chain uses TRBV28 with TRBJ1-5, with 7 bases that match TRBD1. The V and J ends lost 6 bases and 6 bases, in that order; junction bases with no gene match: 5. Germline V gene lookup returns CDR1 MDHEN and CDR2 SYDVKM. This CDR3 has 13 amino acids. For the CDR3, the DNA is TGTGCCAGCAGCCGAGACAGGGTTCAGCCCCAGCATTTT. This translates into CASSRDRVQPQHF. Together with reference TRBV28 and TRBJ1-5, the CDR3 gives the full variable domain: DVKVTQSSRYLVKRTGEKVFLECVQDMDHENMFWYRQDPGLGLRLIYFSYDVKMKEKGDIPEGYSVSREKKERFSLILESASTNQTSMYLCASSRDRVQPQHFGDGTRLSIL.